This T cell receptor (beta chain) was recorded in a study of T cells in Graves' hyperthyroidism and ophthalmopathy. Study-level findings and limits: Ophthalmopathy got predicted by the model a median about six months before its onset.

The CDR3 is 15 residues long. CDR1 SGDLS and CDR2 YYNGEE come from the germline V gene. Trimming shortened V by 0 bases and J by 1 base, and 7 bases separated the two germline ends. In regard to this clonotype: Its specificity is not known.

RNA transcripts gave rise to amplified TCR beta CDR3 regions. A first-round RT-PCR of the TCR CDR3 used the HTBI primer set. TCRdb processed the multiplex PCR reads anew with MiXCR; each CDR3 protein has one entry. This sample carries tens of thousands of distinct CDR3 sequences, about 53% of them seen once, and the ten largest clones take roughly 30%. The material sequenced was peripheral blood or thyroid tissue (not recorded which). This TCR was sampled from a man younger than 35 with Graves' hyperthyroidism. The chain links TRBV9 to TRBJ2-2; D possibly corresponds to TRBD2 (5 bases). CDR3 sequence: CASSVGERNTGELFF. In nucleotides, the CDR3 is TGTGCCAGCAGCGTAGGGGAGCGGAACACCGGGGAGCTGTTTTTT.